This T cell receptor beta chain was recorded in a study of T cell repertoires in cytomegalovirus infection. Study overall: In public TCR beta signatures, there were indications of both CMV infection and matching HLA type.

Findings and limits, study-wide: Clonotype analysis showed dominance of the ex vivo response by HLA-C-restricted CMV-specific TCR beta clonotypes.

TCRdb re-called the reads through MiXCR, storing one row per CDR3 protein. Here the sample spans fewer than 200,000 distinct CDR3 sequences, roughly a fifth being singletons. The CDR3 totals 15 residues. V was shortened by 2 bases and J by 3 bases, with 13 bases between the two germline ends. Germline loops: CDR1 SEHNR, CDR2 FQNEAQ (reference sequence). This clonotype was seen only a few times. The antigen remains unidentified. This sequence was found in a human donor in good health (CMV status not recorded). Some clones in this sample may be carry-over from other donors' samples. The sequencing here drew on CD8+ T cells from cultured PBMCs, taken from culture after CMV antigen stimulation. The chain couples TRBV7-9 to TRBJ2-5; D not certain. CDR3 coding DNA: TGTGCCAGCAGCTTAAGGTCTATTGACGAAGAGACCCAGTACTTC. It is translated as CASSLRSIDEETQYF.